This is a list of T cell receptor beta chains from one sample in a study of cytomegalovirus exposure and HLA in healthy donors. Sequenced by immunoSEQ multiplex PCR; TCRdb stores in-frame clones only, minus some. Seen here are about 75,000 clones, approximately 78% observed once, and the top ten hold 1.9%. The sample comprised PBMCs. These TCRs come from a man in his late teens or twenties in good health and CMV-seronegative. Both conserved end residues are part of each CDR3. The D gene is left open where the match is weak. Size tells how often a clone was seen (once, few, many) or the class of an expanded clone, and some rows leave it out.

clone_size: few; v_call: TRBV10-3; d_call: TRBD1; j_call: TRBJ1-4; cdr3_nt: TGTGCCATCAGACGACAGGGGTCGAATGAAAAACTGTTTTTT; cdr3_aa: CAIRRQGSNEKLFF
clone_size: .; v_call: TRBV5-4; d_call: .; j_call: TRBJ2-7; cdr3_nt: TGTGCCAGCAGGGAGGCGGGTGCTTACGAGCAGTACTTC; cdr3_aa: CASREAGAYEQYF
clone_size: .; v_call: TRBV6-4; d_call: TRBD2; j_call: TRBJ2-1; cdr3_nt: TGTGCCAGCAGTGACTCTAGCGGGAGTTACAATGAGCAGTTCTTC; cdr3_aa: CASSDSSGSYNEQFF
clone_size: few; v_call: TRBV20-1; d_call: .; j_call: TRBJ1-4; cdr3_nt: TGCAGTGCCCGACAAAATGAAAAACTGTTTTTT; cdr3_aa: CSARQNEKLFF
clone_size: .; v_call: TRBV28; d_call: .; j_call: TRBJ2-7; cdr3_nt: TGTGCCAGCAGTTCCGAACCCGGGAGCTCCTACGAGCAGTACTTC; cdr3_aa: CASSSEPGSSYEQYF
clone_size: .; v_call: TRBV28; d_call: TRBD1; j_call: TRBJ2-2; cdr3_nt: TGTGCCAGCAGTTTAGGACCGGGACAGGGGAACACCGGGGAGCTGTTTTTT; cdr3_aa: CASSLGPGQGNTGELFF
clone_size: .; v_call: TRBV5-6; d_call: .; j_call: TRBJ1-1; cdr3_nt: TGTGCCAGCAGCTTGGTTGGGCAGGTGAACACTGAAGCTTTCTTT; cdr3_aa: CASSLVGQVNTEAFF
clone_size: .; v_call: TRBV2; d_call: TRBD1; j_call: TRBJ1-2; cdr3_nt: TGTGCCAGCAGTGAAGGAAACAGGGGGGCTGGCTATGGCTACACCTTC; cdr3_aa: CASSEGNRGAGYGYTF
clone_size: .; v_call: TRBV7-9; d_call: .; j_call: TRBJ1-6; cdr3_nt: TGTGCCAGCACCCCAGGGAGGGTCTATTCACCCCTCCACTTT; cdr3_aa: CASTPGRVYSPLHF
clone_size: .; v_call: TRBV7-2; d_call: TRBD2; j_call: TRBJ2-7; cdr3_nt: TGTGCCAGCACCCTACTAGCGGGAGTTGTGGAGCAGTACTTC; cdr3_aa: CASTLLAGVVEQYF
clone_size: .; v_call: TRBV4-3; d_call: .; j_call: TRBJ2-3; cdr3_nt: TGCGCCAGCAGCCAAGAATTCAGGGACTGCACAGATACGCAGTATTTT; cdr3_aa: CASSQEFRDCTDTQYF
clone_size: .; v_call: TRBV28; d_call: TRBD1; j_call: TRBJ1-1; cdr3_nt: TGTGCCAGCAGATCTGGAGGACAGGGGTTTACTGAAGCTTTCTTT; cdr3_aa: CASRSGGQGFTEAFF
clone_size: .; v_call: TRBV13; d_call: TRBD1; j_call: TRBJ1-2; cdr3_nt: TGTGCCAGCAGCTTAATCAGGGGGACCTATGGCTACACCTTC; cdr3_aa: CASSLIRGTYGYTF
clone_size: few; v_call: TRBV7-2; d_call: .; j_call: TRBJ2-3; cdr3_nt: TGTGCCAGCAGCTTACAAGCTCAACTTCCTGCTACGCAGTATTTT; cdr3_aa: CASSLQAQLPATQYF
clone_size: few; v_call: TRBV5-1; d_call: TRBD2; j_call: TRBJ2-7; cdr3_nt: TGCGCCAGCAGCTTGTCGCTAGCGGGGTTCTACGAGCAGTACTTC; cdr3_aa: CASSLSLAGFYEQYF
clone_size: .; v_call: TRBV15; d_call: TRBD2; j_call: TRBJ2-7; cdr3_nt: TGTGCCACCAGCAGAGGGGGAGGGAGCGGGTTTTACGAGCAGTACTTC; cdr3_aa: CATSRGGGSGFYEQYF
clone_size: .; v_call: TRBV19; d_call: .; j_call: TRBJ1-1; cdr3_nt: TGTGCCAGTAGTATGCTGGGAAGCGGAGCTTTCTTT; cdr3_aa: CASSMLGSGAFF
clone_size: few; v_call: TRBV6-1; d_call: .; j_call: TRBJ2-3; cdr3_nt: TGTGCCAGCAGTCCCGGGACACTCAGCACAGATACGCAGTATTTT; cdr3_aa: CASSPGTLSTDTQYF
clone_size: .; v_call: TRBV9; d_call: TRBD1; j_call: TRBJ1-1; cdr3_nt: TGTGCCAGCAGCGGAGAACGACAGGGGGGCACTGAAGCTTTCTTT; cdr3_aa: CASSGERQGGTEAFF
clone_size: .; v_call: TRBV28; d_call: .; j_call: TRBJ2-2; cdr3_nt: TGTGCCAGCAGTAGCCCCACCGGGGAGCTGTTTTTT; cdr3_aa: CASSSPTGELFF
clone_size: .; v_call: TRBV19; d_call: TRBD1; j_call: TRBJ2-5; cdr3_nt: TGTGCCAGTAGTATTTCAGGGGGAGAGACCCAGTACTTC; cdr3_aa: CASSISGGETQYF
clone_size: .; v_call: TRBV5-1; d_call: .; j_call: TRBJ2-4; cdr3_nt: TGCGCCAGCAGCACCACAGGGCCAGCCAAAAACATTCAGTACTTC; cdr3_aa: CASSTTGPAKNIQYF
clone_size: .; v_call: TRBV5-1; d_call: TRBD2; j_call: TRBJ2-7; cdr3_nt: TGCGCCAGCAGCCCAAAACAGCTAGCGGGAGCTTACCCCTACGAGCAGTACTTC; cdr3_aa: CASSPKQLAGAYPYEQYF
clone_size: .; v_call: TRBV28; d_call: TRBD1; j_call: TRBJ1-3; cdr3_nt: TGTGCCAGCAGCGTATACAGGGGCAGCTCTGGAAACACCATATATTTT; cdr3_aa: CASSVYRGSSGNTIYF
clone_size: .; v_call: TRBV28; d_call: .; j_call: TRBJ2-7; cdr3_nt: TGTGCCAGCAGTCCGGCGGGCGGCCACACCTACGAGCAGTACTTC; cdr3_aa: CASSPAGGHTYEQYF
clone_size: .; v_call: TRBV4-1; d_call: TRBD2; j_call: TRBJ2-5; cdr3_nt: TGCGCCAGCAGCCAAGAGGTGGTAGCGGGGGCCCTAGGGGGGGAGACCCAGTACTTC; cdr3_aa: CASSQEVVAGALGGETQYF
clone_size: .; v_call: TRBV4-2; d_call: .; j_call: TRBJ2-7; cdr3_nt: TGTGCCAGCAGCCAAGTCACCGACGGGTATACCTACGAGCAGTACTTC; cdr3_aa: CASSQVTDGYTYEQYF
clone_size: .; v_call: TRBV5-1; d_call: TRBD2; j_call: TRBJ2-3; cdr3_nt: TGCGCCAGCAGTCCCGGACTAGCGGGGGGGCCAGGCACAGATACGCAGTATTTT; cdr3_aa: CASSPGLAGGPGTDTQYF
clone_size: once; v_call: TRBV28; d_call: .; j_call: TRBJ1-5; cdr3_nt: TGTGCCAGCAGTTTATGGGGCAGGTCCCCCCATCAGCCCCAGCATTTT; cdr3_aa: CASSLWGRSPHQPQHF
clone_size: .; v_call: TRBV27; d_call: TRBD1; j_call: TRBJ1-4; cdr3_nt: TGTGCCAGCAGTTTAGTACAGGGGGCTGAAAAACTGTTTTTT; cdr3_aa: CASSLVQGAEKLFF
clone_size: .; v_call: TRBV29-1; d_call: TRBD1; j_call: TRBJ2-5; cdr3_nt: TGCAGCGTTGAAGCCCGGGACAGGGGGCGGGAGACCCAGTACTTC; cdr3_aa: CSVEARDRGRETQYF
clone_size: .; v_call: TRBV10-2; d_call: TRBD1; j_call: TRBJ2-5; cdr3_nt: TGCGCCAGCAGTGAGTCGGAGGGACAGGTAGCAAAAGAGACCCAGTACTTC; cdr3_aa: CASSESEGQVAKETQYF